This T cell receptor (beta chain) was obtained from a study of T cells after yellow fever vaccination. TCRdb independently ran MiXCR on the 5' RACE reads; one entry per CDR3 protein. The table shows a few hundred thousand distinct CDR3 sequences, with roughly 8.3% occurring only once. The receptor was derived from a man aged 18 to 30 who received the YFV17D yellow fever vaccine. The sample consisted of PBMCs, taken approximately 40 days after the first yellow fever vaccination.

The CDR3 sequence is CSAQWTSSYNEQFF. Written as DNA, the CDR3 is TGCAGTGCACAGTGGACTAGCTCCTACAATGAGCAGTTCTTC. The chain carries TRBV20-1 and TRBJ2-1; TRBD2 matches at 7 bases. The J segment lost 0 bases and the V segment lost 6 bases, leaving 5 bases of the junction unmatched. Per the germline V gene, CDR1 is DFQATT and CDR2 is SNEGSKA (reference sequence). The CDR3 has 14 residues.